This T cell receptor (beta chain) appears in the sequencing data of a study of cytomegalovirus exposure and HLA in healthy donors. With 5 bases removed from V and 7 bases from J, the gap between germline ends came to 15 bases. The CDR3 is 14 amino acids. The germline V gene encodes CDR1 MNHEY and CDR2 SVGAGI. In the PCR, 60 Vbeta and 13 Jbeta primers were used. Libraries were prepared by immunoSEQ multiplex PCR; TCRdb keeps only in-frame clonotypes and omits some of them. The sample holds 120,000 or so clones, around 70% seen once. The source material was PBMCs. The chain combines TRBV6-5 with TRBJ2-1; D is possibly TRBD2 (7 bases). This clonotype originated in a woman aged 45-65 years in good health and CMV-seropositive. CDR3 bases: TGTGCCAGCAGTAGGGGGGGCCGCGGGAATGAGCAGTTCTTC. Residues: CASSRGGRGNEQFF.